The source of this TCR beta chain is a study of blood T cells in healthy people across ages. Whole-study results and caveats: Fewer expanded clones and more diversity marked long-lived versus aged donors. The CMV status of each donor remained undetermined, and this could have confounded shifts in expanded clonotypes.

Only a few counts were recorded for this clonotype. Its antigen is still unknown. Germline V gives CDR1 DFQATT, CDR2 SNEGSKA (reference sequence). V gave up 4 bases and J gave up 4 bases; unmatched junction bases: 6. The CDR3 length is 13 residues. Primers used in a second PCR of roughly 6 to 11 cycles were a sample-barcoded 5' primer and a J-beta primer mix. TCRdb fed the 5' RACE reads into MiXCR, producing one record per CDR3 protein. The sample lists fewer than 2,000,000 distinct CDR3 sequences, about two fifths seen once, with 23% in the top ten. The chain uses TRBV20-1 and TRBJ2-7, with 8 bases that match TRBD1. The specimen was blood. The receptor was isolated from a human donor in good health. CDR3 in amino acids: CSATPGQDYEQYF. The CDR3, as DNA: TGCAGTGCTACGCCGGGACAGGATTACGAGCAGTACTTC.